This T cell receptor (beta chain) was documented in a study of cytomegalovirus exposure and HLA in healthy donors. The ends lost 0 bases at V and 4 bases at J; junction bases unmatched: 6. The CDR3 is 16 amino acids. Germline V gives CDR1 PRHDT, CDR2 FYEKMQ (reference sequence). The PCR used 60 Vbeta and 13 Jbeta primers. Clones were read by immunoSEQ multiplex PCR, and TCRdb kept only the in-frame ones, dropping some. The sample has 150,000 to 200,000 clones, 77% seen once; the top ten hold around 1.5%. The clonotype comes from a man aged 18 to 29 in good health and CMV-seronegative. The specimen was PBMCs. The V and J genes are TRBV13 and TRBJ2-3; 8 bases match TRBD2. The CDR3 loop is CASSLGSGILSDTQYF. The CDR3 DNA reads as TGTGCCAGCAGCTTAGGTAGCGGGATTTTATCAGATACGCAGTATTTT.